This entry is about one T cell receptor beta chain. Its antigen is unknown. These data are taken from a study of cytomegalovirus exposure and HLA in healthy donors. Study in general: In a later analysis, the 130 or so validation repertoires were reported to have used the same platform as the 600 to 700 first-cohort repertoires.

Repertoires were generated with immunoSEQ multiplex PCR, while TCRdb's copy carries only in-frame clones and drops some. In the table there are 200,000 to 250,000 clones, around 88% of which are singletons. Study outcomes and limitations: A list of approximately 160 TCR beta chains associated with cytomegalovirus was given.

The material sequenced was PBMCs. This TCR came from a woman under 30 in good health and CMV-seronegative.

The CDR3 DNA reads TGCGCCAGCAGCTCACAGGGTTGGGCCGGGGAGCTGTTTTTT. This encodes CASSSQGWAGELFF. The J gene is TRBJ2-2, the V gene TRBV5-1; D is possibly TRBD1 (6 bases). V was clipped by 3 bases and J by 6 bases, with 12 bases between them. Germline-derived CDR1 and CDR2 are SGHRS and YFSETQ. The CDR3 length is 14 residues. The variable domain in full, with the rest retrieved from reference TRBV5-1 and TRBJ2-2, is KAGVTQTPRYLIKTRGQQVTLSCSPISGHRSVSWYQQTPGQGLQFLFEYFSETQRNKGNFPGRFSGRQFSNSRSEMNVSTLELGDSALYLCASSSQGWAGELFFGEGSRLTVL.